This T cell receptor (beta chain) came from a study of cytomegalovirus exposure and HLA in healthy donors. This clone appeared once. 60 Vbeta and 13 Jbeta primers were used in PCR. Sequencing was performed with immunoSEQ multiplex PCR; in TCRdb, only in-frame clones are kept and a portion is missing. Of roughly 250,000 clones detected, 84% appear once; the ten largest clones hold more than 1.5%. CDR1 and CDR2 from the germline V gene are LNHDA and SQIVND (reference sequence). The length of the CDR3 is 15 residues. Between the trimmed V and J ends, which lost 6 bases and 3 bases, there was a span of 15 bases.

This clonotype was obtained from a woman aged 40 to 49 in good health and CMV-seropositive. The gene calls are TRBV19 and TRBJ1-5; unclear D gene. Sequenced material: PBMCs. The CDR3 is CASRAGGRDNQPQHF. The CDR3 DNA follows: TGTGCCAGTAGAGCGGGAGGGCGAGACAATCAGCCCCAGCATTTT.